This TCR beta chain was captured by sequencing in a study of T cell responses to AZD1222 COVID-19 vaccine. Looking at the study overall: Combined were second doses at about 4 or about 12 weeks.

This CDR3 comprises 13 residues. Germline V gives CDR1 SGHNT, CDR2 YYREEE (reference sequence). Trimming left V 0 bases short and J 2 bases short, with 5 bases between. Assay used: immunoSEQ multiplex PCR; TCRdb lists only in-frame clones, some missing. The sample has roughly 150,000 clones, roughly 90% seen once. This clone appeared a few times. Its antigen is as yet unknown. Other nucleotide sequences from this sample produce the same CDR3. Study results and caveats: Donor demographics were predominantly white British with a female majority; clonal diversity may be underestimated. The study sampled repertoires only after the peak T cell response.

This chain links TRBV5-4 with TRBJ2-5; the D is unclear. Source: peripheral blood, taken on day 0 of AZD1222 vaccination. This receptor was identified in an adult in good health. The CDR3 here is CASSLGPQETQYF. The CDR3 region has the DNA TGTGCCAGCAGCTTGGGCCCACAAGAGACCCAGTACTTC.